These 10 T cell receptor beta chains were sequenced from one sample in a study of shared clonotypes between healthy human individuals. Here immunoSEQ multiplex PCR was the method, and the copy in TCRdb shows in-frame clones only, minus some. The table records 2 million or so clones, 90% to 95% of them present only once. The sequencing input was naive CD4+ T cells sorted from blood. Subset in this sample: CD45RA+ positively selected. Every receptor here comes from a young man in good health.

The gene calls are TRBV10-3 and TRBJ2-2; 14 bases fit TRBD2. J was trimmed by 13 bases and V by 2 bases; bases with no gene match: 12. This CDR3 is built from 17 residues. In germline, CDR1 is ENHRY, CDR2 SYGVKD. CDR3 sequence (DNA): TGTGCCATCAGTGAGGCTCCCCCGGGACTAGCGGGAGTAGTGCTGTTTTTT. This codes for CAISEAPPGLAGVVLFF.

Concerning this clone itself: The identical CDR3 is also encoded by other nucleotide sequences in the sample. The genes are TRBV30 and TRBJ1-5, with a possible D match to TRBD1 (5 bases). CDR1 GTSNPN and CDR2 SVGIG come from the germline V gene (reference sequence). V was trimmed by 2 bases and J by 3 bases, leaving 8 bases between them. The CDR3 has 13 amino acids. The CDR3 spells CAWSPGPNQPQHF. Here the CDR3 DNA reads TGTGCCTGGAGTCCGGGGCCCAATCAGCCCCAGCATTTT.

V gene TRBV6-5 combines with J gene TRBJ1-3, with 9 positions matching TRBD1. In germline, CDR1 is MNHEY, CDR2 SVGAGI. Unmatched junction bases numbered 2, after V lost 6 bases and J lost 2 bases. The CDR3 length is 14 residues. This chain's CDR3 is CASRQGAAGNTIYF. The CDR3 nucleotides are TGTGCCAGCAGACAGGGGGCGGCTGGAAACACCATATATTTT.

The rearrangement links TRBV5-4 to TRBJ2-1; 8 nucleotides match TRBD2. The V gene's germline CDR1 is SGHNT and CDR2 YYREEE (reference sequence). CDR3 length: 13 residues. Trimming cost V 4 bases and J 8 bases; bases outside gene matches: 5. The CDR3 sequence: CASSIGLAYEQFF. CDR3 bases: TGTGCCAGCAGCATCGGACTAGCCTATGAGCAGTTCTTC.

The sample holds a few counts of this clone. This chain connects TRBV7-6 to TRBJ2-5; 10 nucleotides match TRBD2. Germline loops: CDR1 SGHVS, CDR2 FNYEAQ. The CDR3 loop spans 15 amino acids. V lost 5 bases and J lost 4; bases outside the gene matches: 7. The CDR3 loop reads CASSPRTSGVETQYF. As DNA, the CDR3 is TGTGCCAGCAGCCCTCGTACTAGCGGGGTAGAGACCCAGTACTTC. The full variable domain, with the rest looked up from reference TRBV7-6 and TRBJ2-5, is GAGVSQSPRYKVTKRGQDVALRCDPISGHVSLYWYRQALGQGPEFLTYFNYEAQQDKSGLPNDRFSAERPEGSISTLTIQRTEQRDSAMYRCASSPRTSGVETQYFGPGTRLLVL.

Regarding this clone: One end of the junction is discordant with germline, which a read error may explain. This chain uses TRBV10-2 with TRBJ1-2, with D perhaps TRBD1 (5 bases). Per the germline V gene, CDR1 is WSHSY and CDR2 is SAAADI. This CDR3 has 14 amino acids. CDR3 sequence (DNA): TGCGCCAGCACTGAGGGACGGGGATTCTATGGCTACACCTTC. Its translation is CASTEGRGFYGYTF.

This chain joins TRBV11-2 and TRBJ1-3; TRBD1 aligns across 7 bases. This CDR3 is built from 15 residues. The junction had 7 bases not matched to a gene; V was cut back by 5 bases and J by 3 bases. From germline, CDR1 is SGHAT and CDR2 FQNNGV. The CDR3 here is CASSPQGGYGNTIYF. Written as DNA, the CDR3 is TGTGCCAGCAGCCCTCAGGGGGGATATGGAAACACCATATATTTT.

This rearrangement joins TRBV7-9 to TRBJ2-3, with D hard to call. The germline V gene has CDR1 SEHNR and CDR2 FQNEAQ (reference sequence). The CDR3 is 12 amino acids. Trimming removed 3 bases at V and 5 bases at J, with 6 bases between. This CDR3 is CASSFGIDTQYF. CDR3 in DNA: TGTGCCAGCAGCTTTGGGATAGATACGCAGTATTTT.

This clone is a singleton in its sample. The chain's CDR3 is CASSLGGQSGGGNTIYF. The DNA for the CDR3 is TGTGCCAGCAGCCTAGGTGGGCAGTCCGGCGGTGGAAACACCATATATTTT. This chain joins TRBV7-8 and TRBJ1-3; D call uncertain. The CDR3 contains 17 residues. Between the trimmed V and J ends, which lost 5 bases and 3 bases, there was a span of 20 bases. CDR1 SGHVS and CDR2 FQNEAQ come from the germline V gene.

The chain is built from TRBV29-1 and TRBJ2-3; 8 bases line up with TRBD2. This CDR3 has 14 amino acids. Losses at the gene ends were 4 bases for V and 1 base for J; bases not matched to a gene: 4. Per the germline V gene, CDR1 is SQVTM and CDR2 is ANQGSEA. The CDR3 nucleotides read TGCAGCGTTGTTCTAGCGGGCCGCACAGATACGCAGTATTTT. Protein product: CSVVLAGRTDTQYF.